Shown below are 23 T cell receptor beta chains from a single sample sequenced in a study of blood T cell repertoires in COVID-19. Profiled with immunoSEQ multiplex PCR; TCRdb holds only in-frame clones, not every one. The profile shows fewer than 80,000 clones, less than 90% of them singletons. Sequenced sample: peripheral blood. The receptors stem from a man aged 80 or over with COVID-19, enrolled during active disease.

The chain is built from TRBV6-5 and TRBJ1-3; a weak D match, TRBD1 (6 bases). This CDR3 comprises 15 residues. The germline gives CDR1 MNHEY, CDR2 SVGAGI. V lost 4 bases, J lost 0 bases, and 10 bases lay in between. The CDR3 coding sequence is TGTGCCAGCAGTTCGCAGGGGCTCTCTGGAAACACCATATATTTT. Protein product: CASSSQGLSGNTIYF.

V gene TRBV7-2 combines with J gene TRBJ1-1; D remains unclear. The CDR3 consists of 13 residues. Deletions cut 1 base from V and 4 bases from J, with 7 bases between. Germline V CDR1 and CDR2: SGHTA, FQGNSA. Here the CDR3 reads CASSLVGSTEAFF. CDR3 sequence (DNA): TGTGCCAGCAGCTTAGTGGGGAGCACTGAAGCTTTCTTT.

The V call is TRBV2, the J call TRBJ1-6; the match to TRBD1 covers 8 bases. Trimming at V came to 10 bases and at J to 5 bases, leaving 10 bases not matched to a gene. Per the germline V gene, CDR1 is SNHLY and CDR2 is FYNNEI. CDR3 length: 15 amino acids. The CDR3: CATSRQGQDNSPLHF. Written as DNA, the CDR3 is TGTGCCACCAGCCGTCAGGGACAGGATAATTCACCCCTCCACTTT.

This rearrangement joins TRBV5-4 to TRBJ2-2; 7 bases agree with TRBD2. J lost 5 bases, V lost 4 bases, and 11 bases had no gene match. Germline CDR1 SGHNT, CDR2 YYREEE (reference sequence). The length of the CDR3 is 16 residues. CDR3 coding DNA: TGTGCCAGCAGCCCTCGGGCTAGCGGTCATACCGGGGAGCTGTTTTTT. Amino acid sequence: CASSPRASGHTGELFF.

V is TRBV9 and J is TRBJ2-3; D may be TRBD2 (5 bases). Germline CDR1 reads SGDLS; CDR2 reads YYNGEE. V was pared by 0 bases and J by 9 bases, with 8 bases between. CDR3 length: 12 residues. CDR3 bases: TGTGCCAGCAGCGTAGAACTAGAGACGCAGTATTTT. Its protein product is CASSVELETQYF.

The chain uses TRBV3-1 (or the pseudogene TRBV3-2) and TRBJ2-1; 10 bases line up with TRBD2. The CDR3 runs to 14 residues. V dropped 4 bases and J dropped 7; count of bases not matched to a gene: 4. Germline-derived CDR1 and CDR2 are LGHDT and YNNKEL (reference sequence). The CDR3: CASSRTSGLNEQFF. In DNA, the CDR3 is TGTGCCAGCAGCCGGACTAGCGGTCTGAATGAGCAGTTCTTC.

The chain recombines TRBV6-2 or TRBV6-3 with TRBJ2-3; D remains ambiguous. V was trimmed by 5 bases and J by 5 bases, leaving 8 bases between them. Germline CDR1 reads MNHEY; CDR2 reads SVGEGT. The CDR3 totals 12 residues. The CDR3, as DNA: TGTGCCAGCAGTCTCTCGGGAGATACGCAGTATTTT. It encodes CASSLSGDTQYF.

The chain links TRBV11-3 to TRBJ2-1; D gene unclear. Per the germline V gene, CDR1 is SGHNT and CDR2 is YENEEA. V lost 0 bases to trimming and J lost 6 bases, with 9 bases between them. The CDR3 is 14 amino acids. The CDR3 region is CASSLESGGNEQFF. For the CDR3, the DNA is TGTGCCAGCAGCTTAGAGTCGGGTGGCAATGAGCAGTTCTTC.

The chain joins TRBV7-9 to TRBJ1-2; TRBD1 agrees at 9 bases. This CDR3 has 14 amino acids. Germline CDR1 is SEHNR and CDR2 is FQNEAQ (reference sequence). Losses at the gene ends were 5 bases for V and 7 bases for J; bases not matched to a gene: 8. The CDR3, as DNA: TGTGCCAGCAGCCCCGGACAGGGGCGGTTTGGCTACACCTTC. Encoded protein: CASSPGQGRFGYTF.

The genes are TRBV9 and TRBJ1-1; 8 bases agree with TRBD1. The CDR3 runs 17 residues. V was clipped by 4 bases and J by 2 bases; unmatched bases: 13. The germline V gene encodes CDR1 SGDLS and CDR2 YYNGEE. CDR3 amino acids: CASSPSPGQAGNTEAFF. As DNA, the CDR3 is TGTGCCAGCAGCCCTTCCCCGGGACAGGCTGGAAACACTGAAGCTTTCTTT.

The rearrangement uses TRBV12-5 and TRBJ2-7, with 9 nucleotides matching TRBD1. V gave up 4 bases and J gave up 0 bases; unmatched junction bases: 10. The CDR3 covers 17 residues. Germline V CDR1 and CDR2: LGHNT, FRNRAP. Written as DNA, the CDR3 is TGTGCTAGTGGTTGGACAGGGGCCGTCTCGTCCTCCTACGAGCAGTACTTC. This gives the protein CASGWTGAVSSSYEQYF.

This clone has a single count. The V call is TRBV6-5, the J call TRBJ1-6, with D perhaps TRBD1 (5 bases). The CDR3 loop spans 15 amino acids. The germline V gene has CDR1 MNHEY and CDR2 SVGAGI. Trimming shortened V by 8 bases and J by 5 bases, and 16 bases separated the two germline ends. CDR3 protein: CASPSREGDNSPLHF. The CDR3 DNA reads TGTGCCAGCCCCAGCAGGGAGGGCGATAATTCACCCCTCCACTTT.

The genes are TRBV4-1 and TRBJ2-3, with D possibly matching TRBD1 (6 bases). Trimming removed 4 bases at V and 4 bases at J, with 9 bases between. The germline V gene encodes CDR1 MGHRA and CDR2 YSYEKL. There are 13 residues in the CDR3. The CDR3 DNA reads TGCGCCAGCAGCCCCTGGACAGCAGATACGCAGTATTTT. The encoded protein is CASSPWTADTQYF.

The chain has TRBV10-1 and TRBJ2-7, with 7 bases aligning to TRBD1. CDR1 is WNHNN and CDR2 is SYGVQD in the germline V gene (reference sequence). The CDR3 contains 15 residues. With 6 bases clipped from V and 2 bases from J, the junction kept 10 bases outside the gene matches. CDR3 residues: CASSKYGTDPYEQYF. As DNA, the CDR3 is TGCGCCAGCAGCAAATACGGGACAGATCCCTACGAGCAGTACTTC.

The rearrangement uses TRBV2 and TRBJ1-2; D gene uncertain. Trimming took off 7 bases at V and 8 bases at J, with 20 bases between the two ends. This CDR3 has 14 residues. Germline V CDR1 and CDR2: SNHLY, FYNNEI. The CDR3 loop reads CASNFDLPRSGYTF. In DNA, the CDR3 is TGTGCCAGCAATTTCGATCTCCCCCGGTCGGGCTACACCTTC.

J is TRBJ1-4 and V is TRBV5-5, with 7 bases aligning to TRBD1. Germline V gene sequence: CDR1 SGHKS, CDR2 YYEKEE (reference sequence). The length of the CDR3 is 16 residues. The V and J ends lost 0 bases and 0 bases, in that order; junction bases with no gene match: 2. The CDR3 DNA sequence: TGTGCCAGCAGCTTGGTAACAGGGGCAACTAATGAAAAACTGTTTTTT. Its protein is CASSLVTGATNEKLFF.

The chain uses TRBV28 and TRBJ1-2; possibly TRBD1 for D (5 bases). CDR1 is MDHEN, CDR2 SYDVKM, per germline. Trimming cost V 7 bases and J 4 bases, with 13 bases left between them. The CDR3 is made up of 13 amino acids. As DNA, the CDR3 is TGTGCCAGCATTAAGACAGACATCTATGGCTACACCTTC. This encodes CASIKTDIYGYTF.

V is TRBV29-1 and J is TRBJ1-5; D perhaps matches TRBD1 (5 bases). Trimming removed 4 bases from V and 4 bases from J, with 11 bases in between. This CDR3 region has 13 residues. The V gene's germline CDR1 is SQVTM and CDR2 ANQGSEA. CDR3 region: CSVGGGRNQPQHF. In DNA form, the CDR3 reads TGCAGCGTTGGGGGCGGGAGGAATCAGCCCCAGCATTTT.

V usage is TRBV6-5 and J usage is TRBJ1-2; TRBD1 might be the D (5 bases). V was shortened by 4 bases and J by 4 bases, with 19 bases between the two germline ends. Germline V CDR1 and CDR2: MNHEY, SVGAGI. The CDR3 covers 16 residues. CDR3 bases: TGTGCCAGCAGTTGGGGGAGGAGGGGCTCCATCTATGGCTACACCTTC. It specifies CASSWGRRGSIYGYTF.

The chain combines TRBV7-7 with TRBJ2-2; D unclear. The germline CDR1 and CDR2 sequences are SSHAT and FNYEAQ (reference sequence). Trimming took 5 bases from V and 4 from J, leaving 14 bases between them. The CDR3 is 15 amino acids. CDR3 coding DNA: TGTGCCAGCAGCCCCATTGAGGCGCGCACCGGGGAGCTGTTTTTT. Translating it yields CASSPIEARTGELFF. Full variable domain (outside the CDR3, taken from reference TRBV7-7 and TRBJ2-2): GAGVSQSPRYKVTKRGQDVTLRCDPISSHATLYWYQQALGQGPEFLTYFNYEAQPDKSGLPSDRFSAERPEGSISTLTIQRTEQRDSAMYRCASSPIEARTGELFFGEGSRLTVL.

The chain combines TRBV5-1 with TRBJ1-1; TRBD1 agrees at 9 bases. Germline V gene sequence: CDR1 SGHRS, CDR2 YFSETQ. After removal of 5 bases from V and 4 bases from J, the junction contained 9 bases not matched to a gene. CDR3 size: 15 residues. The CDR3 sequence is CASSNEATGGTEAFF. The CDR3 region has the DNA TGCGCCAGCAGTAATGAGGCGACAGGGGGCACTGAAGCTTTCTTT.

The V and J genes are TRBV6-5 and TRBJ1-1; perhaps TRBD1 as D (5 bases). This CDR3 region has 14 residues. Germline CDR1 is MNHEY and CDR2 is SVGAGI. V was pared by 8 bases and J by 1 base, with 14 bases between. DNA of the CDR3: TGTGCCAGCCGAAAATTAGACAGGAACACTGAAGCTTTCTTT. Its translation: CASRKLDRNTEAFF.

This chain links TRBV6-2 or TRBV6-3 with TRBJ2-1; the D gene is possibly TRBD2 (6 bases). The germline V gene encodes CDR1 MNHEY and CDR2 SVGEGT. V was shortened by 0 bases and J by 10 bases, with 13 bases between the two germline ends. This CDR3 has 14 residues. Here the CDR3 DNA reads TGTGCCAGCAGTTACTCTGGGGGGTGGGGGGAGCAGTTCTTC. Translation: CASSYSGGWGEQFF.